A selection of T cell receptor beta chains follows, all from one sample in a study of blood T cell repertoires in COVID-19. Produced via immunoSEQ multiplex PCR; TCRdb's table is partial and in-frame only. The table records fewer than 200,000 clones, nearly 90% of them present only once. Material: peripheral blood. These receptors were taken from a man aged 18 to 35 who had recovered from COVID-19. The CDR3 runs from the conserved cysteine through the conserved F or W. A D gene is named only where the DNA matches it firmly. The size field is filled for only some rows; it gives once, few, many or a size class.

D,J,size,V,CDR3,DNA
NA,TRBJ2-5,once,TRBV5-4,CASSRGGDSQETQYF,TGTGCCAGCAGCAGGGGGGGTGACTCCCAAGAGACCCAGTACTTC
TRBD2,TRBJ2-1,NA,TRBV6-2/TRBV6-3,CASSYSTTSGYNEQFF,TGTGCCAGCAGTTACTCGACAACTAGCGGTTACAATGAGCAGTTCTTC
NA,TRBJ2-7,NA,TRBV4-2,CASSQDGSGHYEQYF,TGTGCCAGCAGCCAAGATGGTAGCGGACATTACGAGCAGTACTTC
NA,TRBJ2-3,NA,TRBV11-2,CASSPGTSTDTQYF,TGTGCCAGCAGCCCCGGGACTAGCACAGATACGCAGTATTTT
NA,TRBJ1-5,NA,TRBV19,CASSDSHNQPQHF,TGTGCCAGTTCCGACAGCCACAATCAGCCCCAGCATTTT
NA,TRBJ1-4,NA,TRBV29-1,CSVHLGGMTNEKLFF,TGCAGCGTGCATCTGGGGGGGATGACTAATGAAAAACTGTTTTTT
NA,TRBJ1-3,NA,TRBV6-5,CASTRAGGENTIYF,TGTGCCAGCACCCGAGCGGGGGGCGAAAACACCATATATTTT
NA,TRBJ2-7,NA,TRBV18,CASSPVPLSSYEQYF,TGTGCCAGCTCACCAGTTCCACTTTCCTCCTACGAGCAGTACTTC
TRBD2,TRBJ2-7,NA,TRBV4-1,CASSQLAGGPPSYEQYF,TGCGCCAGCAGCCAACTAGCGGGAGGGCCTCCATCCTACGAGCAGTACTTC
NA,TRBJ1-3,NA,TRBV2,CASRSLPSSGNTIYF,TGTGCCAGCAGGTCGCTTCCGAGCTCTGGAAACACCATATATTTT
TRBD2,TRBJ2-1,NA,TRBV4-2,CASSLAGTSGKDEQFF,TGTGCCAGCAGCCTAGCCGGGACTAGCGGGAAAGATGAGCAGTTCTTC
TRBD2,TRBJ2-2,once,TRBV7-9,CASSMRLAGGRGGELFF,TGTGCCAGCAGCATGAGACTAGCGGGAGGGCGTGGCGGGGAGCTGTTTTTT
NA,TRBJ2-2,once,TRBV2,CASSTTVFWRGNTGELFF,TGTGCCAGCAGCACGACAGTGTTCTGGCGGGGGAACACCGGGGAGCTGTTTTTT
TRBD2,TRBJ2-7,NA,TRBV11-2,CASCLAGAYEQYF,TGTGCCAGTTGTTTAGCGGGAGCATACGAGCAGTACTTC
NA,TRBJ1-5,NA,TRBV4-1,CASSQDRRWSDQPQHF,TGCGCCAGCAGCCAAGATCGTCGGTGGAGCGATCAGCCCCAGCATTTT
NA,TRBJ2-3,NA,TRBV28,CASSRQTDTQYF,TGTGCCAGCAGTCGACAGACAGATACGCAGTATTTT
TRBD1,TRBJ1-2,NA,TRBV15,CATSKSAPGETGGGYTF,TGTGCCACCAGCAAGTCCGCCCCCGGGGAAACAGGGGGTGGCTACACCTTC
NA,TRBJ1-1,once,TRBV11-2,CASSVRGYMNTEAFF,TGTGCCAGCAGCGTCCGGGGATATATGAACACTGAAGCTTTCTTT
TRBD2,TRBJ2-5,NA,TRBV11-3,CASSETTAGVETQYF,TGTGCCAGCAGCGAAACTACAGCGGGAGTTGAGACCCAGTACTTC
TRBD1,TRBJ1-2,NA,TRBV7-2,CASSSLNPGQGSNYGYTF,TGTGCCAGCAGCTCACTAAACCCGGGACAGGGATCCAACTATGGCTACACCTTC
NA,TRBJ1-2,NA,TRBV12-3/TRBV12-4,CASSPRQKYGYTF,TGTGCCAGCAGTCCAAGACAAAAGTATGGCTACACCTTC
NA,TRBJ2-5,NA,TRBV3-1/TRBV3-2,CASSSNTLSTFQETQYF,TGTGCCAGCAGCTCGAATACACTAAGTACCTTCCAAGAGACCCAGTACTTC
TRBD1,TRBJ1-1,NA,TRBV18,CASSLQGQGTEAFF,TGTGCCAGCTCACTACAGGGGCAGGGTACTGAAGCTTTCTTT
TRBD2,TRBJ2-1,NA,TRBV4-1,CASSQDGGRAWNEQFF,TGCGCCAGCAGCCAAGATGGCGGGAGGGCTTGGAATGAGCAGTTCTTC
NA,TRBJ1-6,NA,TRBV9,CASSLTERYNSPLHF,TGTGCCAGCAGCCTCACCGAGAGATATAATTCACCCCTCCACTTT
TRBD1,TRBJ1-6,NA,TRBV27,CASSSQGAGNSPLHF,TGTGCCAGCAGTTCGCAGGGGGCAGGGAATTCACCCCTCCACTTT
NA,TRBJ1-2,NA,TRBV29-1,CSASRGYDNGYTF,TGCAGCGCCTCCCGGGGGTATGATAATGGCTACACCTTC
NA,TRBJ1-3,NA,TRBV7-9,CASSSDSTSNTIYF,TGTGCCAGCAGCTCGGACAGTACGTCTAACACCATATATTTT
NA,TRBJ1-5,NA,TRBV6-5,CASSLSGFSNQPQHF,TGTGCCAGCAGTCTCTCCGGGTTTAGCAATCAGCCCCAGCATTTT
TRBD1,TRBJ1-4,NA,TRBV29-1,CSVEGQGNEKLFF,TGCAGCGTTGAAGGACAGGGTAACGAAAAACTGTTTTTT
NA,TRBJ2-7,NA,TRBV6-6,CASSPMYSSSSSYEQYF,TGTGCCAGCAGTCCTATGTATAGCTCGAGTTCCTCCTACGAGCAGTACTTC
TRBD2,TRBJ2-5,NA,TRBV23-1,CATWTSGPRALQETQYF,TGCGCCACCTGGACTAGCGGGCCACGCGCCCTACAAGAGACCCAGTACTTC
TRBD2,TRBJ2-3,few,TRBV14,CASSQSPGGELTDTQYF,TGTGCCAGCAGCCAATCTCCCGGGGGGGAGCTCACAGATACGCAGTATTTT
NA,TRBJ2-7,NA,TRBV5-6,CASSLRGQVYEQYF,TGTGCCAGCAGCTTGCGAGGACAAGTCTACGAGCAGTACTTC
NA,TRBJ2-1,NA,TRBV10-3,CASRTGLPGSEQFF,TGTGCCAGTCGGACGGGACTCCCAGGTAGTGAGCAGTTCTTC
NA,TRBJ1-1,NA,TRBV7-6,CASSLTKNTEAFF,TGTGCCAGCAGCTTAACAAAGAACACTGAAGCTTTCTTT
NA,TRBJ2-3,NA,TRBV21-1,CASRGLEADTQYF,TGTGCCAGCAGGGGACTAGAGGCAGATACGCAGTATTTT
TRBD2,TRBJ2-2,NA,TRBV9,CASSVEREFGELFF,TGTGCCAGCAGCGTAGAGCGGGAGTTCGGGGAGCTGTTTTTT
TRBD1,TRBJ2-2,NA,TRBV19,CASHPQTGGAGTGELFF,TGTGCCAGCCACCCCCAGACAGGGGGCGCAGGGACCGGGGAGCTGTTTTTT
TRBD2,TRBJ2-1,NA,TRBV3-1/TRBV3-2,CASSQDWVRAGGRNEQFF,TGTGCCAGCAGCCAAGATTGGGTAAGAGCGGGAGGGCGGAATGAGCAGTTCTTC
TRBD1,TRBJ2-3,NA,TRBV6-2/TRBV6-3,CASSHRGQSTDTQYF,TGTGCCAGCAGTCACAGGGGGCAGAGCACAGATACGCAGTATTTT
NA,TRBJ1-2,NA,TRBV5-6,CASSLQGQFNYGYTF,TGTGCCAGCAGCTTGCAAGGACAGTTCAACTATGGCTACACCTTC
NA,TRBJ2-1,NA,TRBV9,CASSGAGRRANEQFF,TGTGCCAGCAGCGGCGCGGGGAGGAGGGCCAATGAGCAGTTCTTC
NA,TRBJ1-2,NA,TRBV5-5,CASSTSGTSIGYTF,TGTGCCAGCAGCACCTCCGGGACATCAATAGGCTACACCTTC
TRBD1,TRBJ2-7,NA,TRBV7-2,CASRPTGQPFYEQYF,TGTGCCAGCAGACCGACAGGGCAACCTTTCTACGAGCAGTACTTC
TRBD2,TRBJ2-1,NA,TRBV2,CASSVSGTGYNEQFF,TGTGCCAGCAGTGTTAGCGGGACCGGCTACAATGAGCAGTTCTTC
TRBD2,TRBJ2-2,NA,TRBV4-3,CASSPQAPGTSGRMAGELFF,TGCGCCAGCAGCCCACAGGCGCCCGGGACTAGCGGGAGAATGGCCGGGGAGCTGTTTTTT
TRBD1,TRBJ1-6,NA,TRBV6-1,CASSASSGTVNSPLHF,TGTGCCAGCAGTGCCTCCTCCGGGACAGTTAACTCACCCCTCCACTTT
TRBD2,TRBJ2-1,NA,TRBV24-1,CATRGESSGSVNEQFF,TGTGCCACCAGGGGGGAATCTAGCGGGAGTGTAAATGAGCAGTTCTTC
NA,TRBJ1-2,NA,TRBV9,CASSVGAGGRKYGYTF,TGTGCCAGCAGCGTAGGTGCTGGGGGCAGGAAATATGGCTACACCTTC
NA,TRBJ2-3,NA,TRBV18,CASSPPGYSDTQYF,TGTGCCAGCTCACCCCCCGGGTATTCAGATACGCAGTATTTT
NA,TRBJ1-3,NA,TRBV10-3,CAIRTQGPSGNTIYF,TGTGCCATCAGGACACAGGGACCCTCTGGAAACACCATATATTTT
TRBD2,TRBJ2-1,NA,TRBV4-2,CASSQDLAGDLSYNEQFF,TGTGCCAGCAGCCAAGACCTAGCGGGAGACCTCTCCTACAATGAGCAGTTCTTC
NA,TRBJ2-3,once,TRBV2,CASSADGRADTQYF,TGTGCCAGCAGTGCTGACGGGAGAGCAGATACGCAGTATTTT
TRBD1,TRBJ2-4,NA,TRBV4-3,CASSQDRGLAKNIQYF,TGCGCCAGCAGCCAAGACAGGGGGCTAGCCAAAAACATTCAGTACTTC